Listed below are T cell receptor beta chains from one sample, sequenced in a study of blood T cell repertoires in COVID-19. Only in-frame clones appear in the TCRdb table, and some are missing; sequencing was by immunoSEQ multiplex PCR. The sample consists of about 370,000 clones, 70% to 90% of them appearing once. The sequenced sample was peripheral blood. Source of these receptors: a woman younger than 45 with COVID-19, enrolled during active disease. Both conserved end residues are part of each CDR3. A D gene is named only where the DNA matches it firmly. Size is omitted from some rows. Given values are once, few, many or a class for expanded clones.

len	d_gene	v_gene	abundance	j_gene	CDR3aa	CDR3nt
14	TRBD1	TRBV6-5	.	TRBJ2-7	CASSSDRGPYEQYF	TGTGCCAGCAGTTCGGACAGGGGTCCCTACGAGCAGTACTTC
17	TRBD1	TRBV2	.	TRBJ2-5	CASSEAGGQGYRETQYF	TGTGCCAGCAGTGAAGCAGGGGGACAGGGTTATCGAGAGACCCAGTACTTC
12	.	TRBV30	.	TRBJ2-1	CAGGGLYNEQFF	TGTGCCGGGGGGGGGCTCTACAATGAGCAGTTCTTC
13	.	TRBV7-2	.	TRBJ1-4	CASSFQINEKLFF	TGTGCCAGCAGCTTTCAAATCAATGAAAAACTGTTTTTT
17	TRBD1	TRBV7-8	.	TRBJ2-3	CASSKRTGFISTDTQYF	TGTGCCAGCAGCAAACGGACAGGTTTCATTAGCACAGATACGCAGTATTTT
13	.	TRBV29-1	.	TRBJ2-5	CSVHTGLEETQYF	TGCAGCGTTCACACAGGGTTGGAAGAGACCCAGTACTTC
17	TRBD2	TRBV5-4	.	TRBJ2-1	CASSWTSGSGSYNEQFF	TGTGCCAGCAGCTGGACTAGCGGGAGTGGCTCCTACAATGAGCAGTTCTTC
15	.	TRBV19	.	TRBJ2-1	CASSRGRVGYNEQFF	TGTGCCAGTAGCCGAGGCCGGGTCGGTTACAATGAGCAGTTCTTC
16	TRBD2	TRBV4-3	.	TRBJ2-3	CASSQSSGGAVDTQYF	TGCGCCAGCAGCCAAAGTAGCGGGGGGGCCGTTGATACGCAGTATTTT
11	.	TRBV12-5	.	TRBJ1-1	CATGVETEAFF	TGTGCTACCGGGGTGGAGACTGAAGCTTTCTTT
17	TRBD1	TRBV20-1	.	TRBJ1-4	CSASQGGLFGVNEKLFF	TGCAGTGCTAGTCAAGGGGGCCTTTTCGGGGTTAATGAAAAACTGTTTTTT
16	.	TRBV27	.	TRBJ2-6	CASSRTPYSGANVLTF	TGTGCCAGCAGTCGGACACCTTACTCTGGGGCCAACGTCCTGACTTTC
17	TRBD1	TRBV5-1	.	TRBJ1-4	CASSWGPPTGRNEKLFF	TGCGCCAGCAGCTGGGGACCCCCGACAGGGAGAAATGAAAAACTGTTTTTT
14	.	TRBV19	once	TRBJ2-6	CASLQGAGANVLTF	TGTGCCAGCCTACAGGGAGCTGGGGCCAACGTCCTGACTTTC
17	TRBD2	TRBV13	.	TRBJ2-3	CASSLERGGAGSDTQYF	TGTGCCAGCAGCTTAGAACGCGGGGGGGCCGGGTCGGATACGCAGTATTTT
15	TRBD2	TRBV9	.	TRBJ2-1	CASSAMGLAGNEQFF	TGTGCCAGCAGCGCGATGGGACTAGCGGGAAATGAGCAGTTCTTC
18	.	TRBV14	.	TRBJ2-2	CASSQVQLGYTNTGELFF	TGTGCCAGCAGCCAAGTTCAGCTGGGCTACACGAACACCGGGGAGCTGTTTTTT
16	.	TRBV7-9	.	TRBJ1-1	CASSLDAGQFNTEAFF	TGTGCCAGCAGCTTAGACGCAGGGCAATTTAACACTGAAGCTTTCTTT
13	.	TRBV28	.	TRBJ1-5	CASTIEGLQPQHF	TGTGCCAGCACCATAGAGGGCCTTCAGCCCCAGCATTTT
13	.	TRBV5-1	.	TRBJ2-7	CASSLAGVYEQYF	TGCGCCAGCAGCTTGGCCGGGGTATACGAGCAGTACTTC
16	TRBD1	TRBV4-3	.	TRBJ1-4	CASSHRAQGINEKLFF	TGCGCCAGCAGCCACCGGGCACAGGGGATTAATGAAAAACTGTTTTTT
14	.	TRBV10-3	.	TRBJ1-1	CAISEGGSGTEAFF	TGTGCCATCAGTGAGGGAGGGTCGGGCACTGAAGCTTTCTTT
11	.	TRBV25-1	.	TRBJ1-2	CASAGLDGYTF	TGTGCCAGCGCAGGGTTGGATGGCTACACCTTC
23	TRBD1	TRBV3-1/TRBV3-2	.	TRBJ2-3	CASGSRYGDRRPRGFDHTDTQYF	TGTGCCAGCGGCTCGCGATATGGGGACAGGAGGCCGCGAGGCTTCGACCACACAGATACGCAGTATTTT
12	.	TRBV19	once	TRBJ1-1	CASSFPTGEAFF	TGTGCCAGTAGTTTTCCCACAGGGGAAGCTTTCTTT
11	.	TRBV12-5	.	TRBJ2-3	CASGVTDTQYF	TGTGCTAGTGGTGTAACAGATACGCAGTATTTT
13	.	TRBV4-3	.	TRBJ1-1	CASSRSGDTEAFF	TGCGCCAGCAGCCGGTCCGGGGACACTGAAGCTTTCTTT
14	TRBD2	TRBV5-6	.	TRBJ2-3	CASSFRGVTDTQYF	TGTGCCAGCAGCTTTCGGGGGGTCACAGATACGCAGTATTTT
17	.	TRBV7-9	.	TRBJ1-5	CASSHTRPGRDSQPQHF	TGTGCCAGCAGCCATACCCGGCCGGGGAGGGACTCTCAGCCCCAGCATTTT
14	.	TRBV29-1	few	TRBJ2-1	CSVPGLGSYNEQFF	TGCAGCGTCCCAGGTTTAGGCTCCTACAATGAGCAGTTCTTC
14	.	TRBV25-1	.	TRBJ1-3	CASSDRSSGNTIYF	TGTGCCAGCAGCGACAGGAGCTCTGGAAACACCATATATTTT
16	.	TRBV5-6	.	TRBJ1-5	CASSQREGIGNQPQHF	TGTGCCAGCAGCCAACGGGAGGGTATCGGCAATCAGCCCCAGCATTTT
13	.	TRBV7-8	few	TRBJ1-1	CASSPRQATEAFF	TGTGCCAGCAGCCCCCGACAGGCCACTGAAGCTTTCTTT
15	TRBD2	TRBV28	.	TRBJ2-3	CASSPLGAGKDTQYF	TGTGCCAGCAGCCCTTTAGGAGCGGGAAAAGATACGCAGTATTTT
16	TRBD1	TRBV27	.	TRBJ2-7	CASSLSGQGSSYEQYF	TGTGCCAGCAGTTTATCGGGACAGGGGTCCAGCTACGAGCAGTACTTC
16	.	TRBV7-2	.	TRBJ2-3	CASSLGVDGGWDTQYF	TGTGCCAGCAGCTTAGGAGTGGATGGGGGGTGGGATACGCAGTATTTT
16	.	TRBV19	once	TRBJ2-3	CASSIDTGVSTDTQYF	TGTGCCAGTAGTATAGATACGGGAGTCAGCACAGATACGCAGTATTTT
11	.	TRBV6-5	.	TRBJ1-2	CASTDSYGYTF	TGTGCCAGCACGGACAGCTATGGCTACACCTTC
17	TRBD2	TRBV18	.	TRBJ2-2	CASSPREVAGLTGELFF	TGTGCCAGCTCACCCCGCGAGGTAGCGGGGCTCACCGGGGAGCTGTTTTTT
13	TRBD1	TRBV24-1	.	TRBJ1-1	CATSDLDRDGAFF	TGTGCCACCAGTGATTTGGACAGGGATGGAGCTTTCTTT
15	.	TRBV4-1	.	TRBJ2-3	CASSHGVSGTDTQYF	TGCGCCAGCAGCCACGGGGTGTCGGGCACAGATACGCAGTATTTT
13	TRBD1	TRBV7-9	.	TRBJ2-3	CASTGQGTDTQYF	TGTGCCAGCACGGGACAGGGCACAGATACGCAGTATTTT
16	.	TRBV4-3	.	TRBJ1-4	CASSQDLATANEKLFF	TGCGCCAGCAGCCAAGATCTCGCGACAGCTAATGAAAAACTGTTTTTT
16	.	TRBV10-1	.	TRBJ2-2	CASSEGGTPNTGELFF	TGCGCCAGCAGTGAGGGGGGGACTCCGAACACCGGGGAGCTGTTTTTT
13	.	TRBV5-8	.	TRBJ1-3	CASSFEGGNTIYF	TGTGCCAGCAGCTTTGAGGGAGGAAACACCATATATTTT
13	.	TRBV6-6	few	TRBJ2-1	CASSETSYNEQFF	TGTGCCAGCAGTGAGACTAGCTACAATGAGCAGTTCTTC
16	.	TRBV9	once	TRBJ2-3	CASTLTGHAATDTQYF	TGTGCCAGCACCCTAACAGGACACGCTGCCACAGATACGCAGTATTTT
14	TRBD1	TRBV5-6	.	TRBJ2-7	CASSLDRGDHEQYF	TGTGCCAGCAGCTTGGACAGGGGGGACCACGAGCAGTACTTC